These 26 T cell receptor beta chains share one sample of origin, sequenced in a study of blood T cell repertoires in COVID-19. Libraries were prepared by immunoSEQ multiplex PCR; TCRdb keeps only in-frame clonotypes and omits some of them. The table lists under 300,000 clones, approximately 90% of them singletons, with around 0.98% in the top ten. The sample taken for sequencing was peripheral blood. The receptors derive from a woman aged 40 to 50 who had recovered from COVID-19.

The rearrangement links TRBV3-1 (or the pseudogene TRBV3-2) to TRBJ1-5, with no clear D. The CDR3 is 15 amino acids. The V gene's germline CDR1 is LGHDT and CDR2 YNNKEL (reference sequence). V was clipped by 2 bases and J by 0 bases, with 8 bases between them. CDR3 sequence: CASSQYSSSNQPQHF. The DNA of the CDR3 is TGTGCCAGCAGCCAATACAGTTCTAGCAATCAGCCCCAGCATTTT.

The chain combines TRBV7-2 with TRBJ2-7, with 7 bases that match TRBD2. Germline CDR1 and CDR2: SGHTA and FQGNSA. There are 17 residues in the CDR3. Trimming removed 5 bases from V and 3 bases from J; junction bases left unmatched: 16. CDR3 DNA sequence: TGTGCCAGCAGCAAATGCCCGACTAGCCCGACTCTCTACGAGCAGTACGTC. It codes for CASSKCPTSPTLYEQYV.

This CDR3 is CASSLGAASRGEQFF. CDR3 bases: TGTGCCAGCAGCTTAGGGGCGGCCTCGCGGGGGGAGCAGTTCTTC. The V gene is TRBV7-9, the J gene TRBJ2-1, with 7 bases matching TRBD2. V shed 1 base and J 10 bases; nucleotides not matched to a gene: 10. The CDR3 extends over 15 amino acids. Germline V gene lookup returns CDR1 SEHNR and CDR2 FQNEAQ (reference sequence).

The chain combines TRBV25-1 with TRBJ1-2; 7 bases line up with TRBD1. V lost 6 bases, J lost 3 bases, and 1 base stayed unmatched. Germline loops: CDR1 MGHDK, CDR2 SYGVNS. The CDR3 runs 12 residues. Written as DNA, the CDR3 is TGTGCCAGCAGGCAGGGGGACTATGGCTACACCTTC. This translates into CASRQGDYGYTF.

This clone was detected once. The gene calls are TRBV27 and TRBJ2-7; 9 bases align to TRBD1. CDR3 length: 14 residues. The junction had 11 bases not matched to a gene; V was cut back by 9 bases and J by 5 bases. Germline V lookup: CDR1 MNHEY, CDR2 SMNVEV (reference sequence). The CDR3: CASPNRDRAHEQYV. The DNA for the CDR3 is TGTGCCAGTCCCAACCGGGACAGGGCCCACGAGCAGTACGTC.

This chain links TRBV4-3 with TRBJ1-2; D is unclear. Trimming pared 0 bases from V and 4 bases from J, leaving 12 bases between. The CDR3 covers 15 residues. Germline values: CDR1 LGHNA, CDR2 YSLEER. CDR3 sequence (DNA): TGCGCCAGCAGCCAAGATACCGGAGTCCGCTATGGCTACACCTTC. This codes for CASSQDTGVRYGYTF.

This clone was counted once. The J gene is TRBJ1-1, the V gene TRBV25-1; no definite D call. Germline CDR1 reads MGHDK; CDR2 reads SYGVNS. Trimming removed 3 bases at V and 11 bases at J, with 13 bases between. There are 12 residues in the CDR3. The CDR3 reads CASSELSAGAFF. DNA for the CDR3: TGTGCCAGCAGTGAGCTGAGCGCGGGCGCTTTCTTT.

This rearrangement joins TRBV19 to TRBJ1-5, with TRBD1 matching over 9 bases. The V gene's germline CDR1 is LNHDA and CDR2 SQIVND (reference sequence). This CDR3 spans 17 amino acids. Trimming cost V 4 bases and J 0 bases; bases outside gene matches: 7. The CDR3 protein is CASSNRTGAYSNQPQHF. CDR3 in DNA: TGTGCCAGTAGTAACAGGACAGGGGCATATAGCAATCAGCCCCAGCATTTT.

V gene TRBV30 combines with J gene TRBJ2-7; D unresolved. Per the germline V gene, CDR1 is GTSNPN and CDR2 is SVGIG (reference sequence). Trimming shortened V by 4 bases and J by 6 bases, and 10 bases separated the two germline ends. CDR3 size: 11 residues. The CDR3 coding sequence is TGTGCCTGGACCTCGACTCGCGAGCAGTACTTC. Protein: CAWTSTREQYF.

V gene TRBV6-5 combines with J gene TRBJ2-5, with 9 bases matching TRBD1. With 8 bases clipped from V and 4 bases from J, the junction kept 5 bases outside the gene matches. The CDR3 has 13 residues. Per the germline V gene, CDR1 is MNHEY and CDR2 is SVGAGI. The CDR3 spells CASRTGALETQYF. DNA for the CDR3: TGTGCCAGCCGGACAGGGGCCCTAGAGACCCAGTACTTC.

The gene calls are TRBV3-1 (or the pseudogene TRBV3-2) and TRBJ2-1, with TRBD2 identical over 7 bases. The CDR3 length is 14 residues. Germline V gene sequence: CDR1 LGHDT, CDR2 YNNKEL (reference sequence). J was trimmed by 9 bases and V by 3 bases; bases with no gene match: 8. The CDR3 sequence: CASSQGLGGGEQFF. The CDR3 nucleotides are TGTGCCAGCAGCCAGGGTCTTGGGGGGGGTGAGCAGTTCTTC.

The V call is TRBV15, the J call TRBJ2-1; D is possibly TRBD1 (6 bases). Germline CDR1 reads LNHNV; CDR2 reads YYDKDF (reference sequence). V lost 0 bases to trimming and J lost 5 bases, with 17 bases between them. The CDR3 contains 17 residues. In DNA, the CDR3 is TGTGCCACCAGCAGAGATCAGGGGACGGAAAGAAACAATGAGCAGTTCTTC. As protein: CATSRDQGTERNNEQFF.

The chain recombines TRBV5-6 with TRBJ2-1; 9 nucleotides align to TRBD1. This CDR3 is 16 amino acids long. CDR1 SGHDT and CDR2 YYEEEE come from the germline V gene. The trim removed 0 bases at V and 2 bases at J, leaving 3 bases unmatched. The CDR3 bases are TGTGCCAGCAGCTTGGGGGGGACAGGGACCTACAATGAGCAGTTCTTC. This gives the protein CASSLGGTGTYNEQFF.

The chain couples TRBV2 to TRBJ2-1; TRBD2 aligns across 7 bases. The length of the CDR3 is 13 residues. The J segment lost 10 bases and the V segment lost 0 bases, leaving 3 bases of the junction unmatched. The germline gives CDR1 SNHLY, CDR2 FYNNEI. The CDR3 nucleotides are TGTGCCAGCAGTGAAGCCCCGGGGGGAGAGCAGTTCTTC. Its protein is CASSEAPGGEQFF.

The chain couples TRBV5-1 to TRBJ2-1; the match to TRBD2 covers 7 bases. This CDR3 has 14 amino acids. V shed 7 bases, J shed 10 bases, and the junction held 14 bases outside the gene matches. CDR1 is SGHRS and CDR2 is YFSETQ in the germline V gene. CDR3 residues: CASHLEGGPGEQFF. The CDR3 DNA follows: TGCGCCAGCCACCTCGAGGGAGGGCCGGGGGAGCAGTTCTTC. Looking up the rest from reference TRBV5-1 and TRBJ2-1 gives the full variable domain: KAGVTQTPRYLIKTRGQQVTLSCSPISGHRSVSWYQQTPGQGLQFLFEYFSETQRNKGNFPGRFSGRQFSNSRSEMNVSTLELGDSALYLCASHLEGGPGEQFFGPGTRLTVL.

This clone came up a few times. Other nucleotide sequences from this sample produce the same CDR3. This chain links TRBV19 with TRBJ1-4; 7 positions agree with TRBD1. The CDR3 spans 15 residues. After removal of 5 bases from V and 0 bases from J, the junction contained 3 bases not matched to a gene. The germline V gene encodes CDR1 LNHDA and CDR2 SQIVND (reference sequence). CDR3 in amino acids: CASSPGTATNEKLFF. CDR3 sequence (DNA): TGTGCCAGTAGTCCTGGGACAGCAACTAATGAAAAACTGTTTTTT.

This chain uses TRBV11-3 with TRBJ2-6; tentatively, D is TRBD1 (5 bases). The V end lost 0 bases, the J end lost 2 bases, and 8 bases lay between the germline ends. Per germline, CDR1 SGHNT and CDR2 YENEEA. The CDR3 length is 16 residues. The CDR3 protein is CASSLDLGAGANVLTF. For the CDR3, the DNA is TGTGCCAGCAGCTTAGATCTAGGGGCTGGGGCCAACGTCCTGACTTTC.

The chain has TRBV4-1 and TRBJ2-7, with TRBD1 matching over 8 bases. V shed 1 base and J 2 bases; nucleotides not matched to a gene: 10. The CDR3 extends over 17 amino acids. Germline V CDR1 and CDR2: MGHRA, YSYEKL. The CDR3 region is CASSQAPGGTGAYEQYF. The CDR3 DNA reads as TGCGCCAGCAGCCAAGCCCCAGGGGGGACAGGCGCCTACGAGCAGTACTTC.

The gene calls are TRBV5-4 and TRBJ1-6; no firm D call. The germline CDR1 and CDR2 sequences are SGHNT and YYREEE (reference sequence). The CDR3 length is 14 residues. The V end lost 0 bases, the J end lost 5 bases, and 6 bases lay between the germline ends. CDR3 residues: CASSLASHNSPLHF. In DNA form, the CDR3 reads TGTGCCAGCAGCTTGGCGTCCCATAATTCACCCCTCCACTTT.

This chain uses TRBV4-1 with TRBJ1-1; no clear D. Trimming shortened V by 0 bases and J by 1 base, and 9 bases separated the two germline ends. Germline CDR1 and CDR2: MGHRA and YSYEKL. This CDR3 region has 15 residues. This chain's CDR3 is CASSQDPMANTEAFF. The DNA for the CDR3 is TGCGCCAGCAGCCAAGATCCGATGGCGAACACTGAAGCTTTCTTT.

The chain employs TRBV15 and TRBJ2-2; 7 bases align to TRBD2. V was clipped by 3 bases and J by 4 bases; unmatched bases: 5. CDR1 is LNHNV and CDR2 is YYDKDF in the germline V gene (reference sequence). The CDR3 sequence is 15 residues long. The CDR3 reads CATSRGVAGTGELFF. The CDR3 bases are TGTGCCACCAGCAGGGGGGTAGCGGGCACCGGGGAGCTGTTTTTT.

The rearrangement links TRBV5-1 to TRBJ2-3; 12 bases map to TRBD1. J was trimmed by 5 bases and V by 1 base; bases with no gene match: 5. CDR1 and CDR2 (germline): SGHRS, YFSETQ. CDR3 length equals 16 residues. CDR3 bases: TGCGCCAGCAGCTTGAGGGACAGGGGGCGCGGAGATACGCAGTATTTT. Translated: CASSLRDRGRGDTQYF.

This clone was seen a few times. The J gene is TRBJ2-7, the V gene TRBV21-1; the table's D call, TRBD1, has no DNA check behind it. TRBV21-1 is termed a pseudogene. The CDR3 runs 16 residues. The CDR3 region has the DNA TGTGCCAGCCAGCAATCCGAGACAGCTTCCTCCTACGAGCAGTACGTC. Its protein product is CASQQSETASSYEQYV.

The V gene is TRBV6-5, the J gene TRBJ1-1, with unresolved D. Germline V gene data show CDR1 as MNHEY and CDR2 as SVGAGI. The CDR3 consists of 13 residues. V was trimmed by 2 bases and J by 6 bases, leaving 10 bases between them. The CDR3 spells CASSYGLRAEAFF. As DNA, the CDR3 is TGTGCCAGCAGTTACGGGTTGCGGGCTGAAGCTTTCTTT.

The V and J genes are TRBV30 and TRBJ1-2; TRBD1 aligns across 9 bases. V shed 3 bases and J 8 bases; nucleotides not matched to a gene: 4. Germline V CDR1 and CDR2: GTSNPN, SVGIG (reference sequence). CDR3 length equals 12 residues. The CDR3, as DNA: TGTGCCTGGAGCCAACAGGGGGCGGGCTACACCTTC. It yields the protein CAWSQQGAGYTF. The whole variable domain, remainder taken from reference TRBV30 and TRBJ1-2, is SQTIHQWPATLVQPVGSPLSLECTVEGTSNPNLYWYRQAAGRGLQLLFYSVGIGQISSEVPQNLSASRPQDRQFILSSKKLLLSDSGFYLCAWSQQGAGYTFGSGTRLTVV.

The J gene is TRBJ1-1, the V gene TRBV9; TRBD1 might be the D (5 bases). Trimming removed 3 bases at V and 12 bases at J, with 12 bases between. Germline V CDR1 and CDR2: SGDLS, YYNGEE. CDR3 size: 11 residues. The CDR3 protein is CASSGRQRTFF. The CDR3 coding sequence is TGTGCCAGCAGCGGAAGACAGAGAACTTTCTTT.